This record covers a single TCR beta chain. The antigen is not known. The data derive from a study of T cell repertoires in cytomegalovirus infection. The overall study: Newly reported HLA-C-restricted and thoroughly characterized HLA-B-restricted CMV epitopes were employed. Based on public TCR beta signatures, there were indications of CMV infection and of a matching HLA type. Study-level points and caveats: What dominated the ex vivo response were HLA-C-restricted CMV-specific TCR beta clonotypes. The cumulative frequency of public TCR beta families identified carriers of CMV plus the relevant HLA.

Germline V gene sequence: CDR1 MNHEY, CDR2 SVGEGT. Trimming removed 6 bases at V and 0 bases at J, with 11 bases between. This CDR3 is 14 amino acids long. TCRdb ran MiXCR on the reads and lists one entry per CDR3 protein. The data hold 700,000 to 950,000 distinct CDR3 sequences, with about 31% observed a single time. The rearrangement links TRBV6-2 or TRBV6-3 to TRBJ2-5; a weak D match, TRBD2 (6 bases). This TCR came from a human donor in good health (CMV status not recorded). Some clones in this sample may be carry-over from other donors' samples. The sample in question was cultured CD8+ T cells from PBMCs, obtained from culture after CMV antigen stimulation. CDR3 nucleotide sequence: TGTGCCAGCAGGAAAGCGGGTTACCAAGAGACCCAGTACTTC. Encoded protein: CASRKAGYQETQYF.